The 5 T cell receptor beta chains below were found in one sample sequenced in a study of cytomegalovirus exposure and HLA in healthy donors. The method was immunoSEQ multiplex PCR; TCRdb's version includes in-frame clones alone and lacks a portion of them. The sample consists of 160,000 or so clones, more than 75% of them appearing once. Sequencing was performed on PBMCs. These receptors came from a woman between 25 and 40 years old in good health and CMV-seronegative.

The chain couples TRBV19 to TRBJ2-3, with 7 bases lining up with TRBD1. The CDR3 consists of 14 residues. Germline lookup yields CDR1 LNHDA and CDR2 SQIVND (reference sequence). Trimming took 9 bases from V and 2 from J; bases not matched to a gene: 8. The CDR3 nucleotides are TGTGCCAGCCGGGCGACAGGGAACACAGATACGCAGTATTTT. Its translation: CASRATGNTDTQYF. Supplemented by reference TRBV19 and TRBJ2-3, the full variable domain reads DGGITQSPKYLFRKEGQNVTLSCEQNLNHDAMYWYRQDPGQGLRLIYYSQIVNDFQKGDIAEGYSVSREKKESFPLTVTSAQKNPTAFYLCASRATGNTDTQYFGPGTRLTVL.

This clone was counted between two and nine times. This rearrangement joins TRBV7-8 to TRBJ2-4; D ambiguous. Looked up from germline, CDR1 is SGHVS and CDR2 is FQNEAQ. V lost 0 bases, J lost 8 bases, and 8 bases lay in between. The CDR3 covers 13 residues. This chain's CDR3 is CASSLAVRDIQYF. DNA for the CDR3: TGTGCCAGCAGCTTAGCAGTGAGAGACATTCAGTACTTC.

This sequence joins TRBV19 and TRBJ2-6, with 7 positions matching TRBD2. Trimming removed 5 bases from V and 4 bases from J; junction bases left unmatched: 14. The germline gives CDR1 LNHDA, CDR2 SQIVND (reference sequence). The CDR3 is 18 residues long. CDR3 amino acids: CASSLRDPRAGGANVLTF. The CDR3 nucleotides are TGTGCCAGTAGTCTCCGGGACCCCCGAGCGGGGGGGGCCAACGTCCTGACTTTC. Based on the CDR3 plus reference TRBV19 and TRBJ2-6, the full variable domain is DGGITQSPKYLFRKEGQNVTLSCEQNLNHDAMYWYRQDPGQGLRLIYYSQIVNDFQKGDIAEGYSVSREKKESFPLTVTSAQKNPTAFYLCASSLRDPRAGGANVLTFGAGSRLTVL.

J is TRBJ2-7 and V is TRBV7-8, with a weak D call TRBD2 (5 bases). Trimming cost V 5 bases and J 2 bases, with 13 bases left between them. In germline, CDR1 is SGHVS, CDR2 FQNEAQ. The CDR3 covers 14 residues. The CDR3 bases are TGTGCCAGCAGCACCCGGACTCAGACCTACGAGCAGTACTTC. This gives the protein CASSTRTQTYEQYF.

The CDR3, as DNA: TGTGCCAGCAGCACCGCCCCGGGACAGGTCCATGAGCAGTTCTTC. Its translation is CASSTAPGQVHEQFF. The chain carries TRBV5-4 and TRBJ2-1; 8 positions agree with TRBD1. Germline loops: CDR1 SGHNT, CDR2 YYREEE (reference sequence). The CDR3 is 15 residues long. Trimming took 4 bases from V and 8 from J; bases not matched to a gene: 11. The full variable domain, with the rest looked up from reference TRBV5-4 and TRBJ2-1, is ETGVTQSPTHLIKTRGQQVTLRCSSQSGHNTVSWYQQALGQGPQFIFQYYREEENGRGNFPPRFSGLQFPNYSSELNVNALELDDSALYLCASSTAPGQVHEQFFGPGTRLTVL.